This T cell receptor (beta chain) came from a study of post-analysis software for immune sequencing data. General study findings and limits: Included in a set of about 5 TRBV segments more frequent in patients than controls were TRBV5-6, TRBV5-1 and TRBV20-1.

The library was made from cDNA and included unique molecular identifiers. TCRdb reprocessed the PCR reads via MiXCR and lists one record per CDR3 protein. The data show some 690,000 distinct CDR3 sequences, 30% seen once. In the case of this clonotype: The antigen remains undetermined.

Germline CDR1 ENHRY, CDR2 SYGVKD. The CDR3 contains 12 residues. V was pared by 7 bases and J by 10 bases, with 17 bases between. This clonotype was sampled from a girl under 18 with multiple sclerosis. The chain employs TRBV10-3 and TRBJ2-7; D gene unclear. Sequencing was done on a sample of blood. The CDR3 sequence: CAITGLPGEQYF. The CDR3 DNA is TGTGCCATCACTGGCCTCCCGGGCGAACAGTACTTC.